These 5 T cell receptor beta chains originate from one sample sequenced in a study of cytomegalovirus exposure and HLA in healthy donors. PCR involved 60 Vbeta and 13 Jbeta primers. Clones were sequenced by immunoSEQ multiplex PCR, and TCRdb holds only the in-frame ones, with some missing. The sample includes 80,000 to 100,000 clones, roughly 64% of them seen just once. The sequenced sample was PBMCs. These receptors originate from a woman aged 40 to 50 in good health and CMV-seropositive.

Many counts were recorded for this clone. The chain links TRBV6-1 to TRBJ1-1; no clear D gene. V was trimmed by 5 bases and J by 2 bases, leaving 9 bases between them. The CDR3 has 13 amino acids. Germline CDR1 is MNHNS and CDR2 is SASEGT. The CDR3 bases are TGTGCCAGCAGTATCCAGGTTAACACTGAAGCTTTCTTT. It translates to CASSIQVNTEAFF.

This clone appeared a few times. The gene calls are TRBV5-8 and TRBJ1-1; 8 bases map to TRBD1. The germline gives CDR1 SGHTS, CDR2 YDEGEE. CDR3 size: 17 residues. V lost 4 bases to trimming and J lost 4 bases; unmatched junction nucleotides: 15. Here the CDR3 DNA reads TGTGCCAGCAGCCTAACTTCAGGGGGCCGTTTAGCCACTGAAGCTTTCTTT. Amino acid sequence: CASSLTSGGRLATEAFF.

This chain connects TRBV5-1 to TRBJ1-4; tentative D call: TRBD1 (6 bases). The CDR3 loop spans 15 amino acids. V dropped 4 bases and J dropped 4 bases, with 14 bases sitting between them. Germline V gene sequence: CDR1 SGHRS, CDR2 YFSETQ. CDR3 bases: TGCGCCAGCAGCCTACAGGGTCTACTTAATGAAAAACTGTTTTTT. It translates to CASSLQGLLNEKLFF.

The rearrangement joins TRBV4-1 to TRBJ1-5; D is unresolved. This CDR3 is built from 16 residues. The germline V and J ends were trimmed by 6 bases and 1 base, with 16 bases remaining between them. Germline CDR1 MGHRA, CDR2 YSYEKL. The CDR3 loop is CASSLDRGRSNQPQHF. The CDR3 DNA sequence: TGCGCCAGCAGTCTAGACCGAGGTCGGAGCAATCAGCCCCAGCATTTT.

V and J are TRBV18 and TRBJ1-3; D remains unclear. Trimming pared 3 bases from V and 0 bases from J, leaving 9 bases between. CDR1 KGHSH and CDR2 LQKENI come from the germline V gene. This CDR3 region has 15 residues. The CDR3 here is CASSPPLRSGNTIYF. CDR3 coding DNA: TGTGCCAGCTCACCCCCCCTCCGCTCTGGAAACACCATATATTTT.